One sample yielded the 13 T cell receptor beta chains listed below, sequenced in a study of CD8 T cells in ankylosing spondylitis. General study findings and limits: Within ankylosing spondylitis blood, a TCR beta motif made up of eight highly homologous variants appeared to be characteristic.

TCRdb re-derived calls from the 5' RACE reads in MiXCR, one entry per CDR3 protein. The table shows fewer than 550,000 distinct CDR3 sequences, with 5.3% occurring only once. Their cognate antigens are unknown. The sample comprised blood, either unsorted or a sorted T cell fraction (not recorded which). The receptors here all came from a male donor with ankylosing spondylitis.

CDR3 DNA sequence: TGCGCCAGCAGCTTGATTGGGGGAGTGGGGTACAATGAGCAGTTCTTC. Translating gives CASSLIGGVGYNEQFF. The chain couples TRBV5-1 to TRBJ2-1; the D gene could be TRBD1 or TRBD2 (5 bases each). Trimming removed 1 base at V and 4 bases at J, with 15 bases between. Germline V lookup: CDR1 SGHRS, CDR2 YFSETQ. The CDR3 is made up of 16 amino acids.

This clonotype was recorded many times. The rearrangement uses TRBV9 and TRBJ2-1, with 10 bases lining up with TRBD2. Trimming took 3 bases from V and 7 from J; bases not matched to a gene: 7. Germline assignment: CDR1 SGDLS and CDR2 YYNGEE. The CDR3 length is 15 residues. The CDR3 sequence: CASSGSAGGLNEQFF. CDR3 DNA sequence: TGTGCCAGCAGCGGCTCAGCGGGAGGGCTTAATGAGCAGTTCTTC.

The sample holds a few counts of this clonotype. The chain uses TRBV4-1 and TRBJ2-1; TRBD2 agrees at 7 bases. Unmatched junction bases numbered 15, after V lost 0 bases and J lost 4 bases. The germline CDR1 and CDR2 sequences are MGHRA and YSYEKL. The CDR3 has 19 residues. CDR3 DNA: TGCGCCAGCAGCCAAGATCAGATTAGCGGGCGACTCGGGTACAATGAGCAGTTCTTC. Amino acid sequence: CASSQDQISGRLGYNEQFF.

The DNA of the CDR3 is TGTGCCAGCAGCTTAGGGCCGGTGGTGGAGACCCAGTACTTC. This sequence encodes CASSLGPVVETQYF. The rearrangement uses TRBV7-6 and TRBJ2-5, with D unclear. Deletions cut 1 base from V and 5 bases from J, with 11 bases between. CDR1 SGHVS and CDR2 FNYEAQ come from the germline V gene. The CDR3 has 14 amino acids.

This clonotype was counted at least ten times. This chain uses TRBV20-1 with TRBJ2-7; 8 bases line up with TRBD2. The CDR3 is 15 amino acids. V trimming: 2 bases; J trimming: 2 bases; junction bases outside the gene matches: 8. The germline CDR1 and CDR2 sequences are DFQATT and SNEGSKA (reference sequence). The CDR3 region has the DNA TGCAGTGCTAGATCCCCGCGGGGGGCGACCTACGAGCAGTACTTC. It translates to CSARSPRGATYEQYF.

This clonotype was counted many times. V gene TRBV7-9 combines with J gene TRBJ2-1; D is unresolved. The CDR3 extends over 11 amino acids. Trimming removed 8 bases from V and 7 bases from J, with 9 bases in between. CDR1 and CDR2 from the germline V gene are SEHNR and FQNEAQ (reference sequence). CDR3 protein: CASARANEQFF. CDR3 in DNA: TGTGCCAGCGCAAGAGCGAATGAGCAGTTCTTC.

This clonotype was seen ten or more times. This chain links TRBV5-6 with TRBJ1-4, with a tentative D call TRBD1 (6 bases). Germline V gives CDR1 SGHDT, CDR2 YYEEEE. This CDR3 is built from 13 residues. The V end lost 0 bases, the J end lost 7 bases, and 7 bases lay between the germline ends. Here the CDR3 reads CASSLGTVEKLFF. In DNA form, the CDR3 reads TGTGCCAGCAGCTTGGGGACAGTTGAAAAACTGTTTTTT.

At least ten counts were recorded for this clonotype. The V and J genes are TRBV18 and TRBJ2-7; D call uncertain. V lost 0 bases and J 2 bases, leaving 8 bases between the germline ends. Germline loops: CDR1 KGHSH, CDR2 LQKENI. CDR3 length: 14 residues. DNA for the CDR3: TGTGCCAGCTCACCACCGAGGCAAGCCTACGAGCAGTACTTC. It yields the protein CASSPPRQAYEQYF. The variable domain in full, completed from reference TRBV18 and TRBJ2-7, reads NAGVMQNPRHLVRRRGQEARLRCSPMKGHSHVYWYRQLPEEGLKFMVYLQKENIIDESGMPKERFSAEFPKEGPSILRIQQVVRGDSAAYFCASSPPRQAYEQYFGPGTRLTVT.

This clonotype was observed many times. The chain uses TRBV29-1 and TRBJ2-4; 7 nucleotides agree with TRBD2. The CDR3 runs to 15 residues. Looked up from germline, CDR1 is SQVTM and CDR2 is ANQGSEA. V lost 6 bases and J lost 3; bases outside the gene matches: 11. The CDR3 loop is CSVWVRENIKNIQYF. The CDR3 nucleotides are TGCAGCGTGTGGGTGCGGGAGAATATCAAAAACATTCAGTACTTC.

This clonotype was recorded at least ten times. At one end, the junction sequence differs from germline, possibly due to a read error. V is TRBV7-2 and J is TRBJ2-4; D gene unclear. Germline assignment: CDR1 SGHTA and CDR2 FQGNSA. There are 12 residues in the CDR3. The CDR3 sequence: CASSSTRHRHSF. DNA for the CDR3: TGTGCCAGCAGCTCGACTCGGCACCGACATTCCTTC.

This clonotype showed up just a few times. This chain links TRBV7-8 with TRBJ2-4; D unclear. The germline V and J ends were trimmed by 3 bases and 0 bases, with 6 bases remaining between them. This CDR3 has 14 amino acids. CDR1 is SGHVS and CDR2 is FQNEAQ in the germline V gene. The CDR3 sequence is CASSFGIAKNIQYF. In nucleotides, the CDR3 is TGTGCCAGCAGCTTTGGAATAGCCAAAAACATTCAGTACTTC.

This clonotype was picked up many times. This sequence joins TRBV7-2 and TRBJ2-1; no clear D. The germline V gene encodes CDR1 SGHTA and CDR2 FQGNSA. The CDR3 contains 13 residues. V was pared by 3 bases and J by 7 bases, with 10 bases between. The CDR3: CASSLVRVNEQFF. As DNA, the CDR3 is TGTGCCAGCAGCTTGGTTCGGGTTAATGAGCAGTTCTTC.

The chain couples TRBV6-1 to TRBJ1-6; 9 nucleotides align to TRBD1. The CDR3 runs 14 residues. V lost 7 bases to trimming and J lost 7 bases; unmatched junction nucleotides: 5. Per germline, CDR1 MNHNS and CDR2 SASEGT. The CDR3 nucleotides read TGTGCCAGCAAACGGACAGGGGAGAATTCACCCCTCCACTTT. Translated, it gives CASKRTGENSPLHF.